The rows below give T cell receptor beta chains drawn from one sample of a study of blood T cell repertoires in COVID-19. Sequencing used immunoSEQ multiplex PCR; TCRdb keeps in-frame clones, though not all of them. The sample includes 200,000 or so clones, 75% to 90% of them seen just once. Sequencing was done on a sample of peripheral blood. The source is a man aged 25-40 years with COVID-19, enrolled during active disease. The CDR3 runs from the conserved cysteine through the conserved F or W. Fields, in order: V gene, J gene, D gene, CDR3 protein, CDR3 DNA. The D gene is left open where the match is weak.

V gene: TRBV24-1; J gene: TRBJ2-1; D gene: .; CDR3 protein: CATSLTRVHEQFF; CDR3 DNA: TGTGCCACCAGTCTAACGCGGGTCCATGAGCAGTTCTTC
V gene: TRBV27; J gene: TRBJ2-7; D gene: .; CDR3 protein: CASSPGDTTYEQYF; CDR3 DNA: TGTGCCAGCAGTCCTGGGGACACCACCTACGAGCAGTACTTC
V gene: TRBV20-1; J gene: TRBJ1-1; D gene: .; CDR3 protein: CSARAGTEAFF; CDR3 DNA: TGCAGTGCTAGAGCAGGCACTGAAGCTTTCTTT
V gene: TRBV6-6; J gene: TRBJ2-2; D gene: .; CDR3 protein: CASRDLNTGELFF; CDR3 DNA: TGTGCCAGCAGGGACTTAAACACCGGGGAGCTGTTTTTT
V gene: TRBV5-1; J gene: TRBJ1-2; D gene: TRBD1; CDR3 protein: CASSPQPQTGGYGYTF; CDR3 DNA: TGCGCCAGCAGCCCTCAACCCCAGACAGGGGGCTATGGCTACACCTTC
V gene: TRBV7-8; J gene: TRBJ2-3; D gene: .; CDR3 protein: CASSLGNIGTDTQYF; CDR3 DNA: TGTGCCAGCAGCTTAGGAAATATAGGCACAGATACGCAGTATTTT
V gene: TRBV27; J gene: TRBJ2-7; D gene: .; CDR3 protein: CASSVRDSSYEQYF; CDR3 DNA: TGTGCCAGCAGTGTACGGGACTCTTCCTACGAGCAGTACTTC
V gene: TRBV12-3/TRBV12-4; J gene: TRBJ2-1; D gene: TRBD1; CDR3 protein: CASRRTGFNEQFF; CDR3 DNA: TGTGCCAGCAGAAGGACAGGATTCAATGAGCAGTTCTTC
V gene: TRBV5-1; J gene: TRBJ1-5; D gene: .; CDR3 protein: CASSPGWSNQPQHF; CDR3 DNA: TGCGCCAGCAGCCCAGGATGGAGCAATCAGCCCCAGCATTTT
V gene: TRBV5-1; J gene: TRBJ2-7; D gene: .; CDR3 protein: CASSSYGVDEQYF; CDR3 DNA: TGCGCCAGCAGCAGTTACGGGGTCGACGAGCAGTACTTC
V gene: TRBV10-3; J gene: TRBJ2-3; D gene: TRBD2; CDR3 protein: CAISEPPTRKGLATDTQYF; CDR3 DNA: TGTGCCATCAGTGAGCCCCCAACCCGTAAGGGACTAGCAACAGATACGCAGTATTTT
V gene: TRBV9; J gene: TRBJ2-5; D gene: TRBD2; CDR3 protein: CASSFGTSGSRQETQYF; CDR3 DNA: TGTGCCAGCAGCTTCGGGACTAGCGGGAGCCGCCAAGAGACCCAGTACTTC
V gene: TRBV7-3; J gene: TRBJ2-2; D gene: .; CDR3 protein: CASSPRVSRANTGELFF; CDR3 DNA: TGTGCCAGCAGCCCCCGCGTCAGCAGGGCGAACACCGGGGAGCTGTTTTTT
V gene: TRBV10-3; J gene: TRBJ1-2; D gene: .; CDR3 protein: CAISESLGRGYTF; CDR3 DNA: TGTGCCATCAGTGAGTCTCTGGGGCGGGGCTACACCTTC
V gene: TRBV7-2; J gene: TRBJ1-5; D gene: .; CDR3 protein: CASSEANQPQHF; CDR3 DNA: TGTGCCAGCAGCGAAGCGAATCAGCCCCAGCATTTT